Below, 13 T cell receptor beta chains from the same sample are listed, as sequenced in a study of T cell repertoires in cytomegalovirus infection. Using its own MiXCR run on the reads, TCRdb lists one record per CDR3 protein. The sample yields approximately 500,000 distinct CDR3 sequences, about 11% seen once. The sample taken for sequencing was PBMCs. The receptors shown here come from a human donor in good health (CMV status not recorded). Some clones in this sample may be carry-over from other donors' samples.

There are many counts of this clonotype. The V and J genes are TRBV2 and TRBJ2-2; 8 bases agree with TRBD2. The length of the CDR3 is 15 residues. Per the germline V gene, CDR1 is SNHLY and CDR2 is FYNNEI. Trimming at V came to 5 bases and at J to 1 base, leaving 3 bases not matched to a gene. The chain's CDR3 is CASSSSGLNTGELFF. CDR3 bases: TGTGCCAGCAGTTCTAGCGGGTTGAACACCGGGGAGCTGTTTTTT.

This clonotype was found many times. The V and J genes are TRBV4-2 and TRBJ2-2, with 14 bases identical to TRBD2. The germline V gene has CDR1 LGHNA and CDR2 YNFKEQ. The V segment lost 5 bases and the J segment 8 bases; nucleotides outside the gene matches: 10. The CDR3 contains 17 residues. Here the CDR3 DNA reads TGTGCCAGCAGCGGATCAGGACTAGCGGGAGGACGGGGGGAGCTGTTTTTT. The encoded protein is CASSGSGLAGGRGELFF.

At least ten counts were recorded for this clonotype. V and J are TRBV15 and TRBJ2-5, with D unclear. CDR1 and CDR2 from the germline V gene are LNHNV and YYDKDF (reference sequence). The CDR3 is 14 amino acids. Trimming pared 0 bases from V and 5 bases from J, leaving 10 bases between. The CDR3 protein is CATSRDVAFETQYF. DNA for the CDR3: TGTGCCACCAGCAGAGATGTAGCTTTCGAGACCCAGTACTTC.

This clonotype was recorded many times. This chain links TRBV6-2 or TRBV6-3 with TRBJ2-2, with TRBD1 identical over 7 bases. The CDR3 has 15 residues. Per the germline V gene, CDR1 is MNHEY and CDR2 is SVGEGT. Trimming cost V 2 bases and J 3 bases; bases outside gene matches: 3. The CDR3 region has the DNA TGTGCCAGCAGTTACCCACAGGGGTACACCGGGGAGCTGTTTTTT. Translation: CASSYPQGYTGELFF.

This clonotype was seen only once. The chain carries TRBV15 and TRBJ2-7; 9 bases fit TRBD1. Germline CDR1 and CDR2: LNHNV and YYDKDF (reference sequence). This CDR3 region has 15 residues. V lost 5 bases to trimming and J lost 4 bases; unmatched junction nucleotides: 9. As DNA, the CDR3 is TGTGCCACCAGCCGGGGACAGGGAGCGCGATACGAGCAGTACTTC. Translating gives CATSRGQGARYEQYF. The full variable domain, completed using reference TRBV15 and TRBJ2-7, is DAMVIQNPRYQVTQFGKPVTLSCSQTLNHNVMYWYQQKSSQAPKLLFHYYDKDFNNEADTPDNFQSRRPNTSFCFLDIRSPGLGDTAMYLCATSRGQGARYEQYFGPGTRLTVT.

This clonotype was picked up many times. This chain joins TRBV7-6 and TRBJ1-5; tentative D call: TRBD1 (5 bases). The CDR3 loop spans 14 amino acids. V dropped 1 base and J dropped 4 bases, with 8 bases sitting between them. Germline CDR1 and CDR2: SGHVS and FNYEAQ. The CDR3 DNA sequence: TGTGCCAGCAGCTTAGGGACACTGAATCAGCCCCAGCATTTT. This codes for CASSLGTLNQPQHF.

Ten or more counts support this clonotype. This chain links TRBV7-8 with TRBJ1-5, with a tentative D call TRBD1 (5 bases). This CDR3 comprises 15 residues. Germline V gene lookup returns CDR1 SGHVS and CDR2 FQNEAQ. The germline V and J ends were trimmed by 2 bases and 2 bases, with 10 bases remaining between them. The CDR3 bases are TGTGCCAGCAGCTTAAGGGACGGAGGCAATCAGCCCCAGCATTTT. Translation gives CASSLRDGGNQPQHF. The full variable domain, in which reference TRBV7-8 and TRBJ1-5 provide the parts outside the CDR3, is GAGVSQSPRYKVAKRGQDVALRCDPISGHVSLFWYQQALGQGPEFLTYFQNEAQLDKSGLPSDRFFAERPEGSVSTLKIQRTQQEDSAVYLCASSLRDGGNQPQHFGDGTRLSIL.

J is TRBJ2-1 and V is TRBV3-1; a possible D gene is TRBD2 (5 bases). CDR1 is LGHDT and CDR2 is YNNKEL in the germline V gene (reference sequence). Trimming cost V 8 bases and J 1 base, with 12 bases left between them. The CDR3 contains 14 residues. DNA of the CDR3: TGTGCCAGCGGAATGGCGGGTTCCTACAATGAGCAGTTCTTC. It specifies CASGMAGSYNEQFF.

This clonotype was observed a handful of times. V usage is TRBV13 and J usage is TRBJ2-3; D not resolved. Trimming shortened V by 5 bases and J by 1 base, and 16 bases separated the two germline ends. Germline CDR1 and CDR2: PRHDT and FYEKMQ (reference sequence). CDR3 length equals 16 residues. The CDR3 sequence is CASSAEASSGTDTQYF. Written as DNA, the CDR3 is TGTGCCAGCAGCGCTGAGGCGAGCTCGGGCACAGATACGCAGTATTTT. Full variable domain (outside the CDR3, taken from reference TRBV13 and TRBJ2-3): AAGVIQSPRHLIKEKRETATLKCYPIPRHDTVYWYQQGPGQDPQFLISFYEKMQSDKGSIPDRFSAQQFSDYHSELNMSSLELGDSALYFCASSAEASSGTDTQYFGPGTRLTVL.

As to this clonotype: This may come from a read error, since a much larger clone is one base off. The V gene is TRBV5-4, the J gene TRBJ1-2, with TRBD1 matching over 7 bases. Germline V gene data show CDR1 as SGHNT and CDR2 as YYREEE (reference sequence). The CDR3 extends over 18 amino acids. CDR3 loop: CAGSYDRLRDSYNYGYTF. The CDR3 DNA reads TGTGCCGGCAGCTATGACCGGTTAAGGGACAGTTATAACTATGGCTACACCTTC.

This clonotype was observed a single time. This rearrangement joins TRBV20-1 to TRBJ1-1; D unresolved. The CDR3 is 11 amino acids. From germline, CDR1 is DFQATT and CDR2 SNEGSKA (reference sequence). The V end lost 4 bases, the J end lost 2 bases, and 5 bases lay between the germline ends. CDR3 residues: CSAKSNTEAFF. For the CDR3, the DNA is TGCAGTGCTAAGAGTAACACTGAAGCTTTCTTT.

This clonotype was picked up many times. This sequence joins TRBV11-2 and TRBJ2-1; D is perhaps TRBD2 (6 bases). The CDR3 is 14 amino acids. CDR1 and CDR2 from the germline V gene are SGHAT and FQNNGV. V was clipped by 5 bases and J by 15 bases, with 23 bases between them. CDR3 sequence (DNA): TGTGCCAGCAGCCCTAGTGGGCGGGTGGGGGGTCGGTTCTTC. Residues: CASSPSGRVGGRFF.

This sequence joins TRBV4-1 and TRBJ2-7, with TRBD2 matching 12 bases. CDR1 and CDR2 (germline): MGHRA, YSYEKL. The CDR3 has 15 amino acids. V shed 3 bases and J 3 bases; nucleotides not matched to a gene: 3. The CDR3 sequence: CASSQGLAGYYEQYF. The CDR3 region has the DNA TGCGCCAGCAGCCAGGGACTAGCGGGTTACTACGAGCAGTACTTC.